This TCR beta chain derives from a study of shared clonotypes between healthy human individuals. Study-level points and caveats: Among the subsets, naive ones generally showed larger estimated richness than memory ones.

The test was conducted at deep level. The method was immunoSEQ multiplex PCR; TCRdb's version includes in-frame clones alone and lacks a portion of them. This sample has 2,500,000 or so clones, with 80% to 95% found just once. The germline V gene has CDR1 SGHAT and CDR2 FQNNGV. Between the trimmed V and J ends, which lost 5 bases and 2 bases, there was a span of 9 bases. This CDR3 has 13 amino acids. On this clone: As yet, its antigen is unknown.

The gene calls are TRBV11-2 and TRBJ1-1; possible D gene TRBD1, 6 bases. Material for sequencing was naive CD4+ T cells from PBMCs. Subset reported: CD45RA+ positively selected. This receptor was obtained from a man aged 18 to 29 in good health. Some clones in this sample may be carry-over from other donors' samples. The CDR3 here is CASSPQGNTEAFF. CDR3 nucleotide sequence: TGTGCCAGCAGCCCACAGGGTAACACTGAAGCTTTCTTT. The entire variable domain, with the rest obtained from reference TRBV11-2 and TRBJ1-1, is as follows: EAGVAQSPRYKIIEKRQSVAFWCNPISGHATLYWYQQILGQGPKLLIQFQNNGVVDDSQLPKDRFSAERLKGVDSTLKIQPAKLEDSAVYLCASSPQGNTEAFFGQGTRLTVV.